The 23 T cell receptor beta chains reported below all come from one sample, sequenced in a study of CD8 T cells in ankylosing spondylitis. TCRdb used MiXCR to reprocess the 5' RACE reads, holding one entry per CDR3 protein. The table records around 230,000 distinct CDR3 sequences, 8% to 10% of them present only once. The sequenced sample was blood, either unsorted or a sorted T cell fraction (not recorded which). These receptors came from a female donor with ankylosing spondylitis or in good health (not recorded which).

This chain connects TRBV7-9 to TRBJ2-1; D gene uncertain. Looked up from germline, CDR1 is SEHNR and CDR2 is FQNEAQ (reference sequence). The CDR3 extends over 14 amino acids. Deletions cut 4 bases from V and 1 base from J, with 8 bases between. In nucleotides, the CDR3 is TGTGCCAGCAGCTCAGCTGAGTCCTACAATGAGCAGTTCTTC. Translated: CASSSAESYNEQFF.

Many counts were recorded for this clonotype. The V call is TRBV5-8, the J call TRBJ2-3, with TRBD2 identical over 11 bases. Per the germline V gene, CDR1 is SGHTS and CDR2 is YDEGEE. The CDR3 contains 16 residues. Trimming removed 5 bases from V and 4 bases from J; junction bases left unmatched: 9. The DNA for the CDR3 is TGTGCCAGCAGGGCACTAGCGGGAGTGTTGGCAGATACGCAGTATTTT. Protein: CASRALAGVLADTQYF.

This clonotype was detected ten times or more. The rearrangement uses TRBV12-3 or TRBV12-4 and TRBJ1-1; possible D gene TRBD1, 5 bases. This CDR3 region has 14 residues. The germline V and J ends were trimmed by 4 bases and 4 bases, with 13 bases remaining between them. DNA of the CDR3: TGTGCCAGCAGTTATAGGGGCTCAGGCACTGAAGCTTTCTTT. Its translation is CASSYRGSGTEAFF.

This clonotype was observed at least ten times. The genes are TRBV20-1 and TRBJ2-7; 9 nucleotides line up with TRBD1. The germline V gene has CDR1 DFQATT and CDR2 SNEGSKA (reference sequence). J lost 6 bases, V lost 3 bases, and 12 bases had no gene match. This CDR3 spans 15 amino acids. The CDR3 is CSARGTTGGLIEQYF. The CDR3, as DNA: TGCAGTGCTAGGGGGACGACAGGGGGTCTGATCGAGCAGTACTTC.

This clonotype has a count of ten or more. The rearrangement links TRBV20-1 to TRBJ2-1, with no clear D. V lost 6 bases to trimming and J lost 3 bases, with 9 bases between them. The CDR3 has 12 amino acids. Germline V gene sequence: CDR1 DFQATT, CDR2 SNEGSKA (reference sequence). CDR3 residues: CSACRVYNEQFF. The CDR3 nucleotides read TGCAGTGCCTGTAGGGTCTACAATGAGCAGTTCTTC.

This clonotype appeared many times. The chain couples TRBV29-1 to TRBJ2-1; D uncertain. Trimming removed 2 bases from V and 0 bases from J, with 17 bases in between. Germline V CDR1 and CDR2: SQVTM, ANQGSEA. The CDR3 contains 17 residues. The CDR3 is CSVEIPLSMGSYNEQFF. CDR3 DNA: TGCAGCGTTGAAATTCCACTCTCGATGGGCTCCTACAATGAGCAGTTCTTC.

This clonotype was seen many times. The rearrangement uses TRBV20-1 and TRBJ1-1; 8 bases line up with TRBD1. The V segment lost 6 bases and the J segment 7 bases; nucleotides outside the gene matches: 16. CDR3 length equals 15 residues. The V gene's germline CDR1 is DFQATT and CDR2 SNEGSKA (reference sequence). For the CDR3, the DNA is TGCAGTGCCACCACCCCGGACAGGGATGTCGGTGAAGCTTTCTTT. Translating it yields CSATTPDRDVGEAFF.

The table lists this clonotype with many counts. The V gene is TRBV12-3 or TRBV12-4, the J gene TRBJ2-1, with D maybe TRBD2 (5 bases). V lost 2 bases and J lost 13, with 18 bases in between. The CDR3 extends over 14 amino acids. CDR3 amino acids: CASSLSTSGSRQFF. Here the CDR3 DNA reads TGTGCCAGCAGTTTAAGTACTTCGGGAAGTCGACAGTTCTTC.

This clonotype was counted at least ten times. The J gene is TRBJ1-5, the V gene TRBV28; no reliable D call. Trimming left V 3 bases short and J 2 bases short, with 14 bases between. Germline CDR1 reads MDHEN; CDR2 reads SYDVKM. There are 16 residues in the CDR3. CDR3 region: CASSFSRGPGNQPQHF. The CDR3 DNA sequence: TGTGCCAGCAGTTTTTCACGGGGTCCGGGCAATCAGCCCCAGCATTTT.

This clonotype was picked up many times. The rearrangement joins TRBV15 to TRBJ1-2, with a tentative D call TRBD1 (5 bases). There are 13 residues in the CDR3. Trimming stripped 1 base from V and 2 bases from J, with 5 bases between. Per germline, CDR1 LNHNV and CDR2 YYDKDF (reference sequence). CDR3 sequence: CATSRGQNYGYTF. The CDR3 nucleotides read TGTGCCACCAGCAGAGGACAGAACTATGGCTACACCTTC. Full variable domain (rest looked up from reference TRBV15 and TRBJ1-2): DAMVIQNPRYQVTQFGKPVTLSCSQTLNHNVMYWYQQKSSQAPKLLFHYYDKDFNNEADTPDNFQSRRPNTSFCFLDIRSPGLGDTAMYLCATSRGQNYGYTFGSGTRLTVV.

This clonotype was recorded many times. The chain links TRBV4-3 to TRBJ2-7, with D unclear. Per the germline V gene, CDR1 is LGHNA and CDR2 is YSLEER. This CDR3 region has 13 residues. Deletions cut 0 bases from V and 3 bases from J, with 6 bases between. This chain's CDR3 is CASSQDQGYEQYF. CDR3 DNA: TGCGCCAGCAGCCAAGATCAAGGCTACGAGCAGTACTTC.

This clonotype was recorded many times. This chain links TRBV28 with TRBJ1-2; D is uncertain. Trimming removed 7 bases from V and 6 bases from J, with 27 bases in between. Germline V gene sequence: CDR1 MDHEN, CDR2 SYDVKM. CDR3 length equals 17 residues. CDR3 DNA: TGTGCCAGCATGACGAGTGGCAGGACGTCATCTGTTGATGGCTACACCTTC. This codes for CASMTSGRTSSVDGYTF.

This clonotype was counted at least ten times. The chain carries TRBV10-3 and TRBJ2-7; tentatively, D is TRBD1 (5 bases). Trimming shortened V by 3 bases and J by 1 base, and 10 bases separated the two germline ends. The germline CDR1 and CDR2 sequences are ENHRY and SYGVKD. The CDR3 totals 14 residues. CDR3 amino acids: CAISDSGRSYEQYF. CDR3 bases: TGTGCCATCAGTGATTCAGGGCGTTCCTACGAGCAGTACTTC.

This clonotype was observed at least ten times. The rearrangement uses TRBV5-8 and TRBJ2-4; no clear D gene. Trimming removed 7 bases at V and 0 bases at J, with 11 bases between. CDR3 length equals 14 residues. CDR1 and CDR2 from the germline V gene are SGHTS and YDEGEE. CDR3 sequence: CASLELLAKNIQYF. CDR3 sequence (DNA): TGTGCCAGCTTAGAGCTACTAGCCAAAAACATTCAGTACTTC.

The rearrangement links TRBV5-4 to TRBJ1-1, with a possible D match to TRBD1 (6 bases). Germline V gives CDR1 SGHNT, CDR2 YYREEE (reference sequence). Trimming pared 4 bases from V and 3 bases from J, leaving 19 bases between. The CDR3 length is 16 residues. CDR3 in amino acids: CASSQRRTGIYTEAFF. CDR3 sequence (DNA): TGTGCCAGCAGCCAACGACGAACAGGGATTTACACTGAAGCTTTCTTT.

This clonotype showed up many times. The V call is TRBV29-1, the J call TRBJ1-1; D is uncertain. The V end lost 6 bases, the J end lost 3 bases, and 11 bases lay between the germline ends. There are 12 residues in the CDR3. Looked up from germline, CDR1 is SQVTM and CDR2 is ANQGSEA. CDR3 amino acids: CSVKHDYTEAFF. CDR3 coding DNA: TGCAGCGTCAAACACGATTACACTGAAGCTTTCTTT.

This clonotype was observed many times. CDR3 amino acids: CASSSPGGLSGPSQETQYF. In nucleotides, the CDR3 is TGTGCCAGCAGCTCCCCGGGGGGGCTGAGCGGACCGAGTCAAGAGACCCAGTACTTC. The V and J genes are TRBV7-6 and TRBJ2-5; TRBD2 aligns across 8 bases. The ends lost 4 bases at V and 2 bases at J; junction bases unmatched: 18. The length of the CDR3 is 19 residues. Germline V lookup: CDR1 SGHVS, CDR2 FNYEAQ.

This clonotype was counted a few times. The rearrangement uses TRBV15 and TRBJ2-7; D gene uncertain. Trimming shortened V by 1 base and J by 7 bases, and 11 bases separated the two germline ends. The CDR3 loop spans 13 amino acids. Germline V gene lookup returns CDR1 LNHNV and CDR2 YYDKDF (reference sequence). In DNA, the CDR3 is TGTGCCACCAGCAGAGGGGCCGTCGGAGAGCAGTACTTC. Translated, it gives CATSRGAVGEQYF.

This clonotype was seen many times. The chain joins TRBV6-2 or TRBV6-3 to TRBJ1-1; D is perhaps TRBD1 (6 bases). The germline V gene has CDR1 MNHEY and CDR2 SVGEGT. The V and J ends lost 0 bases and 0 bases respectively, with 23 bases between them. The CDR3 spans 20 residues. CDR3 loop: CASSYSKGRTARRMNTEAFF. Here the CDR3 DNA reads TGTGCCAGCAGTTACTCCAAAGGTCGGACAGCCCGACGCATGAACACTGAAGCTTTCTTT.

This clonotype showed up many times. The CDR3 carries no conserved terminal phenylalanine or tryptophan, so it likely arises from a read error. V is TRBV5-4 and J is TRBJ1-1; D unresolved. From germline, CDR1 is SGHNT and CDR2 YYREEE (reference sequence). The CDR3 spans 14 residues. Trimming took off 0 bases at V and 2 bases at J, with 8 bases between the two ends. CDR3 bases: TGTGCCAGCAGCTTGGACAGAGCTAACACTGAAGCTTTCTAT. It specifies CASSLDRANTEAFY.

This clonotype showed up many times. The rearrangement links TRBV3-1 to TRBJ2-7; D is unclear. V lost 0 bases and J 0 bases, leaving 12 bases between the germline ends. The germline gives CDR1 LGHDT, CDR2 YNNKEL (reference sequence). The CDR3 extends over 16 amino acids. Written as DNA, the CDR3 is TGTGCCAGCAGCCAAGATCTTGCAGGTAGCTCCTACGAGCAGTACTTC. Amino acids: CASSQDLAGSSYEQYF.

This clonotype showed up many times. The CDR3 DNA follows: TGTGCCAGCAGTCCGGGGACAGGCTATGGCTACACCTTC. It specifies CASSPGTGYGYTF. The V and J genes are TRBV12-3 or TRBV12-4 and TRBJ1-2; 8 nucleotides align to TRBD1. The CDR3 is made up of 13 amino acids. With V trimmed by 5 bases and J by 4 bases, 3 bases remained unmatched.

This clonotype was recorded many times. V gene TRBV5-6 combines with J gene TRBJ2-2; D gene uncertain. Trimming stripped 2 bases from V and 8 bases from J, with 10 bases between. This CDR3 has 13 residues. CDR1 is SGHDT, CDR2 YYEEEE, per germline. The CDR3 protein is CASSFQSTGELFF. In DNA, the CDR3 is TGTGCCAGCAGCTTCCAATCTACAGGGGAGCTGTTTTTT.